One sample yielded the 10 T cell receptor beta chains listed below, sequenced in a study of graft-versus-host responses after intestinal transplantation. The data were produced by immunoSEQ multiplex PCR, yet TCRdb's version contains in-frame clones alone and is incomplete. The sample includes about 88,000 clones, around 90% of them seen just once. Antigen specificity for these receptors is unknown. Material: unstimulated CD4+ T cells sorted from spleen or lymph node cells, obtained before intestinal transplant. These receptors all come from a human donor who received an intestinal transplant.

The chain is built from TRBV25-1 and TRBJ1-4; maybe TRBD1 (5 bases). This CDR3 comprises 14 residues. Germline CDR1 reads MGHDK; CDR2 reads SYGVNS. V lost 4 bases to trimming and J lost 7 bases, with 13 bases between them. The CDR3 reads CASSGDRATEKLFF. CDR3 coding DNA: TGTGCCAGCAGTGGCGACAGAGCCACTGAAAAACTGTTTTTT.

The chain uses TRBV5-1 and TRBJ1-4; D gene ambiguous. This CDR3 has 13 residues. The germline gives CDR1 SGHRS, CDR2 YFSETQ. Trimming removed 0 bases at V and 5 bases at J, with 5 bases between. DNA for the CDR3: TGCGCCAGCAGCTTGGCCCCGAATGAAAAACTGTTTTTT. Translating it yields CASSLAPNEKLFF.

This rearrangement joins TRBV9 to TRBJ2-5; D may be TRBD1 (6 bases). CDR1 is SGDLS, CDR2 YYNGEE, per germline. The CDR3 sequence is 14 residues long. V was clipped by 3 bases and J by 5 bases, with 14 bases between them. CDR3 residues: CASSAAGVHETQYF. The CDR3 coding sequence is TGTGCCAGCAGCGCCGCAGGGGTCCACGAGACCCAGTACTTC.

The chain is built from TRBV10-1 and TRBJ1-6; D is unresolved. V was shortened by 3 bases and J by 9 bases, with 12 bases between the two germline ends. Germline V gene lookup returns CDR1 WNHNN and CDR2 SYGVQD (reference sequence). The CDR3 spans 14 residues. DNA of the CDR3: TGCGCCAGCAGTGAAGGTGGGAGAATTTCACCCCTCCACTTT. Protein sequence: CASSEGGRISPLHF.

The gene calls are TRBV5-1 and TRBJ2-5; D is possibly TRBD1 (5 bases). This CDR3 comprises 12 residues. Per germline, CDR1 SGHRS and CDR2 YFSETQ. Trimming pared 5 bases from V and 2 bases from J, leaving 7 bases between. CDR3 protein: CASRSGQETQYF. CDR3 nucleotides: TGCGCCAGCAGATCAGGGCAAGAGACCCAGTACTTC.

This chain joins TRBV5-4 and TRBJ1-4; D is unresolved. Germline CDR1 is SGHNT and CDR2 is YYREEE (reference sequence). Deletions cut 0 bases from V and 0 bases from J, with 12 bases between. There are 17 residues in the CDR3. Here the CDR3 DNA reads TGTGCCAGCAGCTTGGCCCCAGGCCCCGCAACTAATGAAAAACTGTTTTTT. This sequence encodes CASSLAPGPATNEKLFF.

V is TRBV29-1 and J is TRBJ1-1, with 9 bases lining up with TRBD1. The V and J ends lost 6 bases and 6 bases, in that order; junction bases with no gene match: 11. Germline CDR1 is SQVTM and CDR2 is ANQGSEA. This CDR3 contains 14 residues. This CDR3 reads CSVLSGGQGAEAFF. CDR3 nucleotide sequence: TGCAGCGTCCTCTCCGGGGGACAGGGTGCTGAAGCTTTCTTT.

This clone was seen a few times. The V and J genes are TRBV11-2 and TRBJ1-6; TRBD1 agrees at 7 bases. This CDR3 has 14 amino acids. Germline V gene data show CDR1 as SGHAT and CDR2 as FQNNGV. With 3 bases clipped from V and 8 bases from J, the junction kept 4 bases outside the gene matches. The CDR3 loop is CASSFNRGDSPLHF. The DNA for the CDR3 is TGTGCCAGCAGCTTTAACAGGGGTGATTCACCCCTCCACTTT.

In its sample, this clone was seen once. This chain links TRBV10-3 with TRBJ1-5; maybe TRBD1 (6 bases). The V end was cut by 6 bases, the J end by 3 bases, with 12 bases between. Germline V gene data show CDR1 as ENHRY and CDR2 as SYGVKD. The CDR3 sequence is 14 residues long. The CDR3 protein is CAISPDRDNQPQHF. CDR3 coding DNA: TGTGCCATCAGCCCGGACAGAGACAATCAGCCCCAGCATTTT.

The chain employs TRBV10-3 and TRBJ2-7; D perhaps matches TRBD2 (5 bases). Trimming removed 0 bases from V and 2 bases from J, with 8 bases in between. The CDR3 has 14 amino acids. CDR1 and CDR2 (germline): ENHRY, SYGVKD. The CDR3 sequence is CAISESEGTYEQYF. DNA for the CDR3: TGTGCCATCAGTGAGTCAGAGGGTACCTACGAGCAGTACTTC.